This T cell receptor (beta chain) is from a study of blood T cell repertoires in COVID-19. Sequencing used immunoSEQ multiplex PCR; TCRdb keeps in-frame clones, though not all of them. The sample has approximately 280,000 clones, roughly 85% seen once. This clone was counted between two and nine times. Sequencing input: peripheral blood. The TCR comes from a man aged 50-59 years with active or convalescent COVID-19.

CDR3 nucleotide sequence: TGTGCCAGCAGTCCAAGGACAGACTATGGCTACACCTTC. Its translation is CASSPRTDYGYTF. V gene TRBV27 combines with J gene TRBJ1-2, with TRBD1 as a possible D gene (6 bases). This CDR3 comprises 13 residues. Trimming pared 5 bases from V and 3 bases from J, leaving 10 bases between. Germline V gene data show CDR1 as MNHEY and CDR2 as SMNVEV (reference sequence).